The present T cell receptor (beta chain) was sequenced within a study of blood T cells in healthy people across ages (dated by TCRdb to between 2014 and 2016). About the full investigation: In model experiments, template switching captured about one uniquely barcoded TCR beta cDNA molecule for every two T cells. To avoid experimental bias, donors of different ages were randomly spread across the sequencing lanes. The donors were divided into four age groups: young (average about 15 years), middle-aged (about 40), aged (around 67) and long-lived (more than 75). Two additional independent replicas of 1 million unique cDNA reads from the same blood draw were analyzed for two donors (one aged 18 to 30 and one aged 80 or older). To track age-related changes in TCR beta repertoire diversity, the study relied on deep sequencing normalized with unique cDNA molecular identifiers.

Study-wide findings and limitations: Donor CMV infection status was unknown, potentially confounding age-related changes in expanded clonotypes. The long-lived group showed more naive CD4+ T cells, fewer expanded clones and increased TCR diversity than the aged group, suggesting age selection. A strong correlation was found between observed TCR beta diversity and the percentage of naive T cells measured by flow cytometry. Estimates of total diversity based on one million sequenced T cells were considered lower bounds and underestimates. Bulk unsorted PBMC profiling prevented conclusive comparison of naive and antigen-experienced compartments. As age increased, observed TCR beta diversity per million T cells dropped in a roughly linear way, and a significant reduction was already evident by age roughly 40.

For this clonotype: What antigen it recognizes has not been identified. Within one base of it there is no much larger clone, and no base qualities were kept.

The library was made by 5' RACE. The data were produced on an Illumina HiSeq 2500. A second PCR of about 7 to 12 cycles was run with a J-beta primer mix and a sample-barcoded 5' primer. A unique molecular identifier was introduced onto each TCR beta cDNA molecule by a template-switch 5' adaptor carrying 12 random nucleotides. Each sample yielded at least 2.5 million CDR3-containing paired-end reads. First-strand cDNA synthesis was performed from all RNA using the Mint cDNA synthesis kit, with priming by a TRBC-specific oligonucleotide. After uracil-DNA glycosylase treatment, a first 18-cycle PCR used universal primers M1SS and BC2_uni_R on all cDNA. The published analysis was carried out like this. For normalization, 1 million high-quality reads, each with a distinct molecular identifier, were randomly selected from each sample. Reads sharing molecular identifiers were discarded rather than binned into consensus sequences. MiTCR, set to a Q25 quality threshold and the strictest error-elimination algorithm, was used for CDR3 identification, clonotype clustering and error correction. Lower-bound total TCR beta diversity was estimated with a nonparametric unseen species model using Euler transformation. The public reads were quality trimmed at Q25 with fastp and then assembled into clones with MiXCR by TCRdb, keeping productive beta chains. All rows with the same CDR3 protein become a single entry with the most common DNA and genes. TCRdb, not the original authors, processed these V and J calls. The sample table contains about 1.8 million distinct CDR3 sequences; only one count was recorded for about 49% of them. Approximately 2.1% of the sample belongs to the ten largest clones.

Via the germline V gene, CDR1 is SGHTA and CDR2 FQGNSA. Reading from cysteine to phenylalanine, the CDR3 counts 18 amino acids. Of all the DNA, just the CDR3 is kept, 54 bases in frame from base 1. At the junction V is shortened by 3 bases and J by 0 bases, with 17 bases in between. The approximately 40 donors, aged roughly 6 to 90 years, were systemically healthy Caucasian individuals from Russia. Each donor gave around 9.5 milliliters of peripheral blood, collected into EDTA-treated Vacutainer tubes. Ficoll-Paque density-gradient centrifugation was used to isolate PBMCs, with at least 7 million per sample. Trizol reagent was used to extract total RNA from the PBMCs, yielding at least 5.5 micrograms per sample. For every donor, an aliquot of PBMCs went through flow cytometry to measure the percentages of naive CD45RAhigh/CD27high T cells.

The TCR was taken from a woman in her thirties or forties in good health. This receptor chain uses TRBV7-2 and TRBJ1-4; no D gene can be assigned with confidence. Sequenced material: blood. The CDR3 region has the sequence CASSLEIRTASTNEKLFF. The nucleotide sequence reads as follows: TGTGCCAGCAGCTTGGAAATAAGGACGGCCTCAACTAATGAAAAACTGTTTTTT.